This T cell receptor beta chain was found in a study of cytomegalovirus exposure and HLA in healthy donors (dated by TCRdb to the late 2010s). Describing the broader study: According to an earlier analysis of several hundred of the donors, about 179 million T cells yielded 100 million or so unique TCR beta sequences and about 280 Gb of sequence data. Roughly 300 gigabases of sequencing data and 78 million or so unique TCR sequences were included in an early release covering 550 to 800 HLA-typed donors. Among the roughly 390 genotyped donors, around 81% belonged to the genetic ancestry cluster associated with self-reported Caucasian donors. The study aimed to test whether signatures of past pathogen exposure could be identified by cataloging public T cell receptors. Using immunosequencing, the study profiled T cell repertoires from around 670 subjects and related those repertoires to cytomegalovirus serostatus. Along with the approximately 700-subject first cohort, a separate validation cohort of approximately 110 different subjects was used. The study combined high-throughput TCR immunosequencing, statistical association of individual TCRs with disease status, and machine learning to predict cytomegalovirus infection status. In a later analysis, previously published TCR beta repertoires from 550 to 700 donors were re-analyzed and high-resolution HLA genotyping was added so that TCR occurrence patterns could be studied. The later analysis used no new phenotypic data to find candidate immune exposures, relying instead on TCR beta sequences and their occurrence across donors. In an earlier analysis of over 550 of the donors, high-throughput TCR beta sequencing was used to judge whether each TCR beta V gene segment behaved as functional or pseudogenic. Donor age, sex, ethnicity and CMV serostatus were compiled alongside the repertoire data. A later genetic analysis used genome-wide SNP genotypes for about three fifths of the 666 donors, treating that subset as a discovery cohort. Every repertoire in the discovery cohort had been generated on one and the same sequencing platform. Class I and class II HLA loci were covered by the typing at four-digit resolution. The number of typed donors differed by locus: about 620-640 for A, B, C, DRB1 and DQB1; some 500 for DQA1; approximately 600 for DPA1; and roughly 470 for DPB1. About five DR-DQ haplotypes were treated as single units for association and clustering because of strong linkage in the cohort. On average, around 240,000 unique TCR beta nucleotide sequences were sequenced per donor among 300 to 500 genotyped donors of the cohort, with roughly 18% of those sequences being non-productive. The paper's findings and limits, for the study overall: In a later analysis, most CMV-associated TCR beta chains were found to appear HLA-restricted, with HLA associations seemingly driven largely by CMV exposure. In both the original and validation cohorts, the classifier was reported to diagnose cytomegalovirus status with high specificity and sensitivity. A further reported finding was that TCR beta sequences accurately predicted the HLA-A and HLA-B alleles for most subjects in the first cohort. Because some donors lacked HLA typing at each locus, the association tests relied only on the typed subset. Some 16 rarely observed V segments, including chromosome 9 orphons, were excluded from the earlier analysis of just under 600 of the donors because counts were too low. Across donors, most TCR sequences were observed very rarely, whereas some public TCRs were present in many individuals. The authors suggested that the approach could potentially be extended to other disease states and immunological phenotypes. The only immune exposure information available for the cohort was CMV serostatus. Correlated functional status among segregating V segments might reflect linkage disequilibrium, but an unknown experimental factor could not be ruled out. A later analysis reported that several top co-occurrence clusters appeared linked to parvovirus B19, influenza, CMV and Epstein-Barr virus. Roughly uniform sequencing depth across donors was assumed in presence/absence analyses, although this assumption may not hold. Only TCR beta chains were sequenced in this cohort, and the absence of alpha or paired-chain data limited detectable features. Some IMGT-functional V segments, including TRBV6-2 and TRBV6-3, could not be told apart with the 87-base-pair reads, so those segments were excluded. In vitro tests confirmed that a few of the cytomegalovirus-associated TCR beta chains recognize cytomegalovirus antigens. V-gene and J-gene trimming of TCR beta chains was associated with a missense DCLRE1C variant in a later genetic analysis, and the association was replicated in an independent cohort. At a false discovery rate of 0.05, a later analysis linked around 15,000 TCR beta sequences to specific HLA alleles. The study listed approximately 160 TCR beta chains as associated with cytomegalovirus. A cluster of highly shared sequence variants was judged likely to be a technical artifact of the sequencing pipeline. In a later analysis, HLA-associated TCR beta chains were found to be more clonally expanded and to have lower generation probabilities than equally common non-associated chains. In a later analysis, the rate of TCR association differed among HLA loci, with DRB1 alleles having the most associated TCRs and HLA-C alleles having the fewest. In an earlier analysis of about 550 of the donors, most TCR beta V segments were observed in productive rearrangements about 87% or about 30% of the time, broadly matching IMGT annotations. Assigning TCR associations to individual alleles was difficult when HLA alleles, especially DR and DQ, strongly co-occurred. In a later genetic analysis, fewer N-insertions in productive TCRs were reported among donors in an Asian-associated ancestry cluster than the approximately 710-donor mean.

The germline V gene (reference sequence) gives CDR1 as SEHNR and CDR2 as FQNEAQ. V loses 0 bases, J loses 4 bases, and the germline ends lie 2 bases apart. CDR3 length: 12 amino acids, cysteine to phenylalanine. The CDR3 DNA has 36 bases and is translated from base 1. This clone was picked up a small number of times. The antigen it recognizes is unknown. The input lacks base qualities; no much larger clone sits a single base away. The cohort comprised around 700 healthy bone marrow donors. Cohort members were all nominally healthy when sampled, although unrecorded immune exposures were likely present. The donor tested CMV seropositive, placing the donor among the approximately 290 seropositive members of the cohort. A peripheral blood sample was collected from each donor, and TCR beta sequencing was performed on peripheral blood mononuclear cells. Genomic DNA was extracted from the blood cell samples with the Qiagen DNeasy Blood Extraction Kit.

To prepare the library, the immunoSEQ multiplex PCR assay was applied. The multiplex PCR relied on a mix of 60 forward primers for TCR Vbeta segments and 13 reverse primers for TCR Jbeta segments. The CDR3 region of rearranged TCR beta genes was amplified from genomic DNA by a multiplex PCR assay. The Illumina HiSeq System was used to sequence the amplified TCR beta libraries as 87-base-pair reads. Turning to the authors' computational methods: A later analysis counted some 74 million unique TCR beta chains across the 666 repertoires, and some 12 million of these chains were shared by at least two donors. Raw reads were error-corrected and collapsed into unique sequences with a nearest-neighbor algorithm that merged closely related sequences to remove PCR and sequencing errors. CDR3 sequences were aligned to IMGT reference sequences to assign V, D and J gene segments. Each retained sequence needed at least a six-nucleotide match to both a V gene segment and a J gene segment. A rearrangement was called productive if the CDR3 had no stop codons and remained in frame with V and J, and every other rearrangement was called non-productive. Following IMGT convention, CDR3 was defined as the stretch from the second conserved V-encoded cysteine to the conserved J-encoded phenylalanine. Sequences without an unambiguous match to a single V gene segment were excluded from the earlier analysis of about 640 of the donors. An earlier analysis of several hundred of the donors called V segments functional above 56.7% productive rearrangements and segregating when the between-donor standard deviation exceeded 5%. A statistical classification framework was built to diagnose cytomegalovirus status from the catalog of TCR beta chain sequences. In a later analysis, V and J genes were assigned by comparing TCR nucleotide sequences against IMGT/GENE-DB human TR gene sequences. The TCRdist pipeline was used in a later analysis to assign CDR3 sequences and most-parsimonious VDJ recombination scenarios. In a later analysis, each TCR beta chain was defined by its CDR3 amino acid sequence together with its V-gene family, and reads without a unique V-gene family were excluded. In a later analysis, nearly 600 highly shared, low-generation-probability nucleotide sequences were removed to address suspected cross-contamination and a sequencing artifact. In a later analysis, a clonal expansion index was calculated for each public chain from normalized within-repertoire ranks of inferred template counts. Generation probabilities in a later analysis came from a VDJ recombination model fitted to out-of-frame rearrangements, and those results were checked against IGoR. In a later analysis, TCR-TCR, TCR-HLA and TCR-CMV co-occurrence was scored with hypergeometric tests, and a repertoire-size bias correction was applied to TCR pairs. A later analysis estimated false discovery rates by permuting HLA or CMV assignments 20 times. In a later analysis, co-occurring TCRs were grouped with DBSCAN, and TCRdist sequence similarity was added when clustering was performed within HLA-allele-positive subsets. Repertoires with fewer than 30,000 or more than 120,000 public chains, plus five repertoires with anomalous nucleotide sharing, were excluded from co-occurrence clustering. Not all clones reach the TCRdb copy of this immuneACCESS table, which keeps in-frame sequences only. Checked studies attribute under half of the gap to unresolved V genes and leave the rest unexplained. The V and J calls and clone size come from that table; D and trimming were worked out from the DNA. Counted in this sample were approximately 150,000 clones; more than 60% of them appeared once. Of the sample, 10% to 12% falls within the top ten clones.

The clonotype originates from a man younger than 30 in good health and CMV-seropositive. The V and J segments used are TRBV7-9 and TRBJ2-3, with the D gene not confidently named. The sample taken for sequencing was PBMCs. The nucleotide sequence is TGTGCCAGCAGCTTAGCCGCAGATACGCAGTATTTT. Translated, this gives CASSLAADTQYF.